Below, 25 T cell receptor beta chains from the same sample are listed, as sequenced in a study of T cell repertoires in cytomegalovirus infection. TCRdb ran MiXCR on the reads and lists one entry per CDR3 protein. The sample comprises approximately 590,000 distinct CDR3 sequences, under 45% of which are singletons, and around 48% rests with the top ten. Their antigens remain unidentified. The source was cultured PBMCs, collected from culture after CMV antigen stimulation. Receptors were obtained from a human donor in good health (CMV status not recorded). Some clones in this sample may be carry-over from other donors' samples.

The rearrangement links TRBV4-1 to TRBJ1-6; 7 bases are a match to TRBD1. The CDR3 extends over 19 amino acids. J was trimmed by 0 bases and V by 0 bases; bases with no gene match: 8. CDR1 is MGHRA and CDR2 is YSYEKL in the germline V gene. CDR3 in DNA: TGCGCCAGCAGCCAAGATGGAGGGGGACAGAGCTCCTATAATTCACCCCTCCACTTT. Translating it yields CASSQDGGGQSSYNSPLHF.

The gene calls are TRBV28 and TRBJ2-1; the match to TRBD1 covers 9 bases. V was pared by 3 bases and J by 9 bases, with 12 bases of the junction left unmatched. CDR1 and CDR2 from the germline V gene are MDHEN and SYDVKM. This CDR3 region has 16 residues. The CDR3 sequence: CASSFRQGVGWREQFF. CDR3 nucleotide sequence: TGTGCCAGCAGTTTCCGACAGGGGGTAGGGTGGCGTGAGCAGTTCTTC.

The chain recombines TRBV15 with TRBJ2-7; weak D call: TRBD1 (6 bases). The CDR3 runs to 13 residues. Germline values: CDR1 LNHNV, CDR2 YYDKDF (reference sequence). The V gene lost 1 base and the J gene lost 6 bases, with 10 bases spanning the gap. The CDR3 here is CATSRARGAEQYF. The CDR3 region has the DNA TGTGCCACCAGCAGAGCCAGGGGCGCCGAGCAGTACTTC. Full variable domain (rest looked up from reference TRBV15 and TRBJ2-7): DAMVIQNPRYQVTQFGKPVTLSCSQTLNHNVMYWYQQKSSQAPKLLFHYYDKDFNNEADTPDNFQSRRPNTSFCFLDIRSPGLGDTAMYLCATSRARGAEQYFGPGTRLTVT.

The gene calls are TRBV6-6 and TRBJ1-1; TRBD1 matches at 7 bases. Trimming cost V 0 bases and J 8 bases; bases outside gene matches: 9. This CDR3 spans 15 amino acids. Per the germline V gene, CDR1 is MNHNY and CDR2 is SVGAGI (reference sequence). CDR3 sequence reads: CASSYSGRGATEAFF. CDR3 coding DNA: TGTGCCAGCAGTTACTCGGGCAGGGGGGCGACGGAAGCTTTCTTT.

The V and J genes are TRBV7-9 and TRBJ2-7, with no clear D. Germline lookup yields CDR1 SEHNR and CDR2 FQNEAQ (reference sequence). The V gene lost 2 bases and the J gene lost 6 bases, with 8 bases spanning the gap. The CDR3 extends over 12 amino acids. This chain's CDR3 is CASSLIAAEQYF. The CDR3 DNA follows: TGTGCCAGCAGCTTAATTGCGGCCGAGCAGTACTTC.

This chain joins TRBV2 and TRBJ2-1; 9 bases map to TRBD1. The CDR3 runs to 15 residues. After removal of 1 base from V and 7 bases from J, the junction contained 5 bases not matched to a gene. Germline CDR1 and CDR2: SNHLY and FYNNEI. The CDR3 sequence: CASSEEGQGRNEQFF. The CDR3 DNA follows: TGTGCCAGCAGTGAAGAGGGACAGGGTCGGAATGAGCAGTTCTTC.

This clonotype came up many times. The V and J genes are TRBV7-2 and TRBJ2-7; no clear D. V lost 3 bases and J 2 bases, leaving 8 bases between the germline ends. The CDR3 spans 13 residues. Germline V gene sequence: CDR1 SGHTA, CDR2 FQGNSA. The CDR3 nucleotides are TGTGCCAGCAGCTTGTCCAAGACCTACGAGCAGTACTTC. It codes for CASSLSKTYEQYF.

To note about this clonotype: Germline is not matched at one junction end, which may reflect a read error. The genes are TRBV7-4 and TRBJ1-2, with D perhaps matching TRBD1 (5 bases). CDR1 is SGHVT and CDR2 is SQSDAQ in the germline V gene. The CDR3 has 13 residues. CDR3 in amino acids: CATSLGTIYGYTF. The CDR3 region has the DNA TGTGCCACCAGCTTAGGGACCATCTATGGCTACACCTTC.

The CDR3 DNA reads TGTGCCAGCAGCTTTAAGGGTCCGGACAATGAGCAGTTCTTC. It is translated as CASSFKGPDNEQFF. The genes are TRBV7-6 and TRBJ2-1; no definite D call. The CDR3 runs to 14 residues. V was clipped by 3 bases and J by 5 bases, with 11 bases between them. In germline, CDR1 is SGHVS, CDR2 FNYEAQ.

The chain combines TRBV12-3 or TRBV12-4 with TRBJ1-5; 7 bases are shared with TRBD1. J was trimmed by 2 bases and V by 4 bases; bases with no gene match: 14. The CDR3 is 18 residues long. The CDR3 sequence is CASSSSSGAGGGNQPQHF. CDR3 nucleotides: TGTGCCAGCAGTTCCTCGAGTGGGGCAGGGGGAGGCAATCAGCCCCAGCATTTT.

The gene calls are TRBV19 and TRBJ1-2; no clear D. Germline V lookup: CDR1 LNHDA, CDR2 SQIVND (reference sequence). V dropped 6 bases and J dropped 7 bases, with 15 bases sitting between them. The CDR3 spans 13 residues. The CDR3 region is CASSPPGSGGYTF. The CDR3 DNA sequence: TGTGCCAGTAGCCCCCCTGGCAGTGGTGGCTACACCTTC.

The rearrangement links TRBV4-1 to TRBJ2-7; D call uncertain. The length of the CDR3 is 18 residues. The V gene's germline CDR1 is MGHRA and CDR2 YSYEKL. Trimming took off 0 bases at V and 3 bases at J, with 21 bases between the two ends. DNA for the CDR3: TGCGCCAGCAGCCAAGAAGGTCGGGCAGGACCGAGCTTCTACGAGCAGTACTTC. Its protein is CASSQEGRAGPSFYEQYF.

CDR3 loop: CASNPDGGRARGTEAFF. For the CDR3, the DNA is TGCGCCAGCAATCCGGATGGGGGCCGCGCACGAGGCACTGAAGCTTTCTTT. The rearrangement uses TRBV5-1 and TRBJ1-1; D possibly corresponds to TRBD1 (6 bases). The germline V and J ends were trimmed by 6 bases and 4 bases, with 25 bases remaining between them. Germline V gives CDR1 SGHRS, CDR2 YFSETQ. The CDR3 extends over 17 amino acids.

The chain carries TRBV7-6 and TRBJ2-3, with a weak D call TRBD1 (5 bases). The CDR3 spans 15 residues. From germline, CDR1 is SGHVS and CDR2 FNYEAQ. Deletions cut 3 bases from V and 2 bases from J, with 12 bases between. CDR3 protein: CASSLKDRTTDTQYF. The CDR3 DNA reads TGTGCCAGCAGCTTGAAAGACAGAACCACAGATACGCAGTATTTT.

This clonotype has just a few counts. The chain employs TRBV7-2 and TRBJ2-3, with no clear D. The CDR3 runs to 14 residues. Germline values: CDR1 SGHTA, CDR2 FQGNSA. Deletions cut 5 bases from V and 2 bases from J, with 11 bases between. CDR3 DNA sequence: TGTGCCAGCAGCAGAGACGGCTTCACAGATACGCAGTATTTT. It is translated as CASSRDGFTDTQYF.

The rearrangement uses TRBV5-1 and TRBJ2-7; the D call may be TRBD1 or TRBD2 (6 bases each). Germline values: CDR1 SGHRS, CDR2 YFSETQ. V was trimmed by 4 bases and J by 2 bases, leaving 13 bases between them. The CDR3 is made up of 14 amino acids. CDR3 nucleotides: TGCGCCAGCAGCCCCGGGGGCAGCACCTACGAGCAGTACTTC. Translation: CASSPGGSTYEQYF.

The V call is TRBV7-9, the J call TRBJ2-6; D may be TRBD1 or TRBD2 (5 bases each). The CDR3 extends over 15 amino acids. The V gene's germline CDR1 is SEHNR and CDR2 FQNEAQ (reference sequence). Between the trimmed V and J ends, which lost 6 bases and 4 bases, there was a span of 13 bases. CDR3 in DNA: TGTGCCAGCAGTCTCGGGGCTGGAGGGGCCAACGTCCTGACTTTC. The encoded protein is CASSLGAGGANVLTF.

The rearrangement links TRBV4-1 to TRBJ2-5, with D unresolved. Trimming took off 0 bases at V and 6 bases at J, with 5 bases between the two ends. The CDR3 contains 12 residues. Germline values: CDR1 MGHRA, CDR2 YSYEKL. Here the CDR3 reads CASSQDGKTQYF. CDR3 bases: TGCGCCAGCAGCCAAGATGGAAAGACCCAGTACTTC.

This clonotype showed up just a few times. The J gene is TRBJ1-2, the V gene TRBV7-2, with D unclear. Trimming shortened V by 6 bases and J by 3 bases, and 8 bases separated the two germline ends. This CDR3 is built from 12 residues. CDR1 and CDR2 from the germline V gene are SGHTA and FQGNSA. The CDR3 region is CASSRGDYGYTF. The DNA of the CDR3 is TGTGCCAGCAGTAGAGGAGACTATGGCTACACCTTC.

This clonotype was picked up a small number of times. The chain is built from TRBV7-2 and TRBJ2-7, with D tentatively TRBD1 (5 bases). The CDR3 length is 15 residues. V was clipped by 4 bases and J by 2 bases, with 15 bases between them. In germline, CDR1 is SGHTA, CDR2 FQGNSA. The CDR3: CASSSRAIAAYEQYF. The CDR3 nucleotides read TGTGCCAGCAGCTCCAGGGCCATAGCCGCCTACGAGCAGTACTTC.

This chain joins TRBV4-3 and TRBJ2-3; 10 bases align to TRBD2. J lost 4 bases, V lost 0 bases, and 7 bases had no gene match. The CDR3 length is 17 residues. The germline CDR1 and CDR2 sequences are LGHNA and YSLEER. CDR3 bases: TGCGCCAGCAGCCAAGATGGGATTAGCGGGAGGTCAGATACGCAGTATTTT. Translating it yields CASSQDGISGRSDTQYF.

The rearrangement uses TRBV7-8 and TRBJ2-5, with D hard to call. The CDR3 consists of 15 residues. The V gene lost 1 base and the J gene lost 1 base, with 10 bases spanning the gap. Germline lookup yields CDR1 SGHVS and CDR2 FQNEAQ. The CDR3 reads CASSLGSRSQETQYF. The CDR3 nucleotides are TGTGCCAGCAGCTTAGGATCCCGAAGCCAAGAGACCCAGTACTTC. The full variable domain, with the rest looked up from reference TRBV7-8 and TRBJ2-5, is GAGVSQSPRYKVAKRGQDVALRCDPISGHVSLFWYQQALGQGPEFLTYFQNEAQLDKSGLPSDRFFAERPEGSVSTLKIQRTQQEDSAVYLCASSLGSRSQETQYFGPGTRLLVL.

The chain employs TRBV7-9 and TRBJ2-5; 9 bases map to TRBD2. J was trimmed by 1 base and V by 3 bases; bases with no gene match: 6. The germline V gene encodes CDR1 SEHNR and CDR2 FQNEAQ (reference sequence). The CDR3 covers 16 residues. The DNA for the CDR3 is TGTGCCAGCAGCTTTACAAGCGGGGGGCCCCAAGAGACCCAGTACTTC. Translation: CASSFTSGGPQETQYF.

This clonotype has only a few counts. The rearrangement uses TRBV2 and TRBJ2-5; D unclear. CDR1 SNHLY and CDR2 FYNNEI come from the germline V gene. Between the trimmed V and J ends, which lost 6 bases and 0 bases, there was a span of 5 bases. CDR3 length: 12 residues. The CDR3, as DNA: TGTGCCAGCAGACGGGACCAAGAGACCCAGTACTTC. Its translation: CASRRDQETQYF.

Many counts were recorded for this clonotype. The CDR3 region has the DNA TGTGCCAGCAGCTTACGAGACAGGGGTAACGGGGAGCTGTTTTTT. Its protein product is CASSLRDRGNGELFF. The chain employs TRBV7-2 and TRBJ2-2, with TRBD1 matching 8 bases. Germline CDR1 is SGHTA and CDR2 is FQGNSA. Trimming cost V 2 bases and J 7 bases; bases outside gene matches: 6. The CDR3 runs 15 residues.